Detailed here is one TCR beta chain. Antigen unknown. The data are from a study of T cell responses to AZD1222 COVID-19 vaccine. Overall study findings and caveats: Nearly half of spike-specific TCRs reportedly target unmutated variant regions. A rise in Spike-specific TCR breadth and depth followed two AZD1222 doses. Repertoire collection took place solely once the T cell response had peaked.

The J segment lost 1 base and the V segment lost 3 bases, leaving 8 bases of the junction unmatched. The CDR3 is 16 amino acids. Germline-derived CDR1 and CDR2 are SNHLY and FYNNEI. Repertoires were generated with immunoSEQ multiplex PCR, while TCRdb's copy carries only in-frame clones and drops some. The data hold about 110,000 clones, with about nine tenths observed a single time. The chain has TRBV2 and TRBJ1-1; the match to TRBD1 covers 7 bases. This receptor was taken from an adult who received the AZD1222 COVID-19 vaccine. Sequences were derived from peripheral blood, sampled 28 days after the second AZD1222 dose. The CDR3 DNA follows: TGTGCCAGCAGTGACGGTTTAGGGACAGCGAACACTGAAGCTTTCTTT. Translated: CASSDGLGTANTEAFF.